A single sample is the source of the 15 T cell receptor beta chains below, sequenced in a study of T-cell reconstitution after alpha-beta-depleted transplantation in children. TCRbeta library preparation incorporated unique molecular identifiers. TCRdb called the PCR reads again in MiXCR, with one record for every CDR3 protein. The sample yields roughly 300,000 distinct CDR3 sequences, about 9.4% seen once. This material consisted of PBMCs from the stem cell graft donor, taken from the stem cell graft. All receptors derive from a human donor who donated a stem cell graft to a child with acute lymphoblastic leukemia.

The chain joins TRBV3-1 to TRBJ2-7; D may be TRBD1 (6 bases). Looked up from germline, CDR1 is LGHDT and CDR2 is YNNKEL (reference sequence). The V end lost 3 bases, the J end lost 6 bases, and 12 bases lay between the germline ends. The CDR3 has 13 residues. The CDR3 nucleotides are TGTGCCAGCAGCCAGAGACAGGAGCGCGAGCAGTACTTC. Its translation: CASSQRQEREQYF.

This clonotype was seen a few times. The V and J genes are TRBV20-1 and TRBJ2-7; 7 nucleotides match TRBD2. The germline CDR1 and CDR2 sequences are DFQATT and SNEGSKA (reference sequence). The V segment lost 6 bases and the J segment 4 bases; nucleotides outside the gene matches: 18. The CDR3 is 16 amino acids. CDR3 bases: TGCAGTGCGCAAAGGGGCCTAGCGGAAAGACCTTACGAGCAGTACTTC. Encoded protein: CSAQRGLAERPYEQYF.

The sample holds a few counts of this clonotype. This chain links TRBV4-1 with TRBJ2-1; D unresolved. Germline V gene lookup returns CDR1 MGHRA and CDR2 YSYEKL. Trimming cost V 0 bases and J 0 bases, with 9 bases left between them. This CDR3 is built from 16 residues. The CDR3 region is CASSQDRLVSYNEQFF. The CDR3, as DNA: TGCGCCAGCAGCCAAGATCGACTTGTCTCCTACAATGAGCAGTTCTTC.

The chain uses TRBV29-1 and TRBJ2-7; D unclear. The V end was cut by 4 bases, the J end by 5 bases, with 9 bases between. The CDR3 covers 11 residues. CDR1 is SQVTM, CDR2 ANQGSEA, per germline. The CDR3: CSVGAGHEQYF. The CDR3 nucleotides are TGCAGCGTTGGGGCAGGCCACGAGCAGTACTTC.

Only a few counts were recorded for this clonotype. The genes are TRBV20-1 and TRBJ2-1, with 9 bases matching TRBD2. The CDR3 has 14 residues. Germline CDR1 and CDR2: DFQATT and SNEGSKA (reference sequence). V lost 7 bases and J lost 6; bases outside the gene matches: 10. This chain's CDR3 is CSGAGTSSPNEQFF. DNA for the CDR3: TGCAGTGGGGCCGGGACTAGCTCCCCCAATGAGCAGTTCTTC.

This clonotype has only a few counts. This chain uses TRBV7-9 with TRBJ2-5; 9 bases match TRBD1. Germline CDR1 is SEHNR and CDR2 is FQNEAQ (reference sequence). V was clipped by 5 bases and J by 4 bases; unmatched bases: 8. There are 15 residues in the CDR3. In nucleotides, the CDR3 is TGTGCCAGCAGCACGACAGGGGGGGACGGAGAGACCCAGTACTTC. It yields the protein CASSTTGGDGETQYF.

The chain links TRBV7-2 to TRBJ1-2; 7 bases fit TRBD1. Germline V lookup: CDR1 SGHTA, CDR2 FQGNSA. CDR3 size: 14 residues. V was clipped by 5 bases and J by 5 bases; unmatched bases: 8. The chain's CDR3 is CASSPLTGTYGYTF. DNA for the CDR3: TGTGCCAGCAGCCCCCTGACAGGGACGTATGGCTACACCTTC.

Only a few counts were recorded for this clonotype. The chain uses TRBV11-1 and TRBJ2-7, with 11 bases lining up with TRBD2. This CDR3 region has 19 residues. Losses at the gene ends were 1 base for V and 0 bases for J; bases not matched to a gene: 11. CDR1 and CDR2 (germline): SGHAT, FQDESV (reference sequence). CDR3 loop: CASSLVVAGGLQSSYEQYF. The CDR3 nucleotides are TGTGCCAGCAGCTTAGTGGTAGCGGGAGGGCTCCAGAGCTCCTACGAGCAGTACTTC.

This clonotype was detected only a few times. The chain carries TRBV4-2 and TRBJ2-1; TRBD2 matches at 10 bases. Per the germline V gene, CDR1 is LGHNA and CDR2 is YNFKEQ. The CDR3 extends over 16 amino acids. V was pared by 2 bases and J by 2 bases, with 3 bases of the junction left unmatched. This CDR3 is CASSQTLAGPYNEQFF. CDR3 in DNA: TGTGCCAGCAGCCAAACACTAGCGGGACCCTACAATGAGCAGTTCTTC.

The chain combines TRBV12-3 or TRBV12-4 with TRBJ2-7; 8 nucleotides align to TRBD1. The junction had 7 bases not matched to a gene; V was cut back by 2 bases and J by 4 bases. CDR3 length: 15 amino acids. CDR3 sequence (DNA): TGTGCCAGCAGTTTAAGGGCAGGGGGCTTGTACGAGCAGTACTTC. Its protein is CASSLRAGGLYEQYF.

The gene calls are TRBV6-6 and TRBJ1-3; 7 positions match TRBD1. After removal of 6 bases from V and 2 bases from J, the junction contained 4 bases not matched to a gene. Germline V CDR1 and CDR2: MNHNY, SVGAGI (reference sequence). CDR3 size: 14 residues. The CDR3 region is CASRLTGTGNTIYF. CDR3 in DNA: TGTGCCAGCAGGCTGACAGGGACTGGAAACACCATATATTTT.

The table lists this clonotype with a few counts. The chain couples TRBV4-1 to TRBJ2-1, with 10 bases identical to TRBD2. Looked up from germline, CDR1 is MGHRA and CDR2 is YSYEKL. J lost 1 base, V lost 0 bases, and 3 bases had no gene match. This CDR3 region has 17 residues. In DNA form, the CDR3 reads TGCGCCAGCAGCCAAGATCCTAGCGGGAGTTCCTACAATGAGCAGTTCTTC. Protein product: CASSQDPSGSSYNEQFF.

This rearrangement joins TRBV5-1 to TRBJ2-1; possibly TRBD1 for D (5 bases). V was shortened by 1 base and J by 8 bases, with 10 bases between the two germline ends. CDR1 and CDR2 (germline): SGHRS, YFSETQ. This CDR3 is 13 amino acids long. For the CDR3, the DNA is TGCGCCAGCAGCTTGCAGGGTCTCGATGAGCAGTTCTTC. Residues: CASSLQGLDEQFF. The full variable domain, completed using reference TRBV5-1 and TRBJ2-1, is KAGVTQTPRYLIKTRGQQVTLSCSPISGHRSVSWYQQTPGQGLQFLFEYFSETQRNKGNFPGRFSGRQFSNSRSEMNVSTLELGDSALYLCASSLQGLDEQFFGPGTRLTVL.

In its sample, this clonotype was seen many times. The CDR3 is CASSLVGTSPRGAYEQYF. The CDR3, as DNA: TGTGCCAGCAGTTTAGTAGGAACTAGTCCCAGGGGCGCCTACGAGCAGTACTTC. This chain connects TRBV12-3 or TRBV12-4 to TRBJ2-7, with D tentatively TRBD1 (6 bases). V was pared by 1 base and J by 2 bases, with 21 bases between. The CDR3 is made up of 18 amino acids.

The chain has TRBV12-3 or TRBV12-4 and TRBJ2-7; tentatively, D is TRBD2 (6 bases). The CDR3 runs 14 residues. Trimming stripped 3 bases from V and 5 bases from J, with 14 bases between. The chain's CDR3 is CASSFAGPRNEQYF. CDR3 coding DNA: TGTGCCAGCAGTTTTGCGGGACCTCGGAACGAGCAGTACTTC.